This T cell receptor beta chain is drawn from a study of blood T cell repertoires in COVID-19. Study information: COVID-19 samples collected from the United States, Italy and Spain covered acute and convalescent phases. Nucleic acid was either cDNA or gDNA, and it came from T cells, B-cell-depleted T cells, or PBMCs.

The germline V and J ends were trimmed by 5 bases and 4 bases, with 11 bases remaining between them. CDR3 length: 13 residues. Germline V gene sequence: CDR1 SGHVS, CDR2 FQNEAQ. A few counts support this clone. Original handling: Amplification of reference gene primers was used by the study to estimate nucleated cell counts. Sequencing was performed with immunoSEQ multiplex PCR; in TCRdb, only in-frame clones are kept and a portion is missing. Clone size and V and J calls were adopted from that table, with D and trimming inferred from the DNA. This sample yields 65,000 to 80,000 clones, of which about 88% are seen a single time; roughly a tenth belongs to the top ten.

The chain employs TRBV7-8 and TRBJ1-1; the D gene is possibly TRBD1 (6 bases). This sequence originates from a human donor in a cohort sampled during active COVID-19. The sample comprised peripheral blood. This CDR3 is CASSEQGGTEAFF. The CDR3 DNA is TGTGCCAGCAGCGAACAGGGTGGCACTGAAGCTTTCTTT.